This T cell receptor (beta chain) was captured in a study of T-cell memory formation after mild COVID-19. The V segment lost 6 bases and the J segment 6 bases; nucleotides outside the gene matches: 3. The CDR3 totals 14 residues. TCRdb re-derived calls from the 5' RACE reads in MiXCR, one entry per CDR3 protein. Among approximately 230,000 distinct CDR3 sequences, about a sixth were seen once, and the ten largest hold around 3.4%. Sequencing was done on a sample of PBMCs or a T cell subset sorted from them (not recorded which). The chain recombines TRBV12-3 or TRBV12-4 with TRBJ2-5; 14 bases map to TRBD2. This TCR came from a man aged 18 to 35 who had mild COVID-19 (a few samples of this study predate the infection). Cell type and time point are not known. The CDR3 region is CASRTSGGGKTQYF. CDR3 sequence (DNA): TGTGCCAGCAGGACTAGCGGGGGGGGAAAGACCCAGTACTTC.